These 18 T cell receptor beta chains were all obtained from the same sample, sequenced in a study of T cell repertoires in cytomegalovirus infection. These receptors' targets are unknown. TCRdb reprocessed the reads via MiXCR and lists one record per CDR3 protein. The sample contains fewer than 950,000 distinct CDR3 sequences, about 31% of which appear only once. Source: cultured CD8+ T cells from PBMCs, taken from culture after CMV antigen stimulation. Receptors originate from a human donor in good health (CMV status not recorded). Some clones in this sample may be carry-over from other donors' samples.

This chain connects TRBV19 to TRBJ2-2; D remains ambiguous. The CDR3 consists of 13 residues. With 5 bases removed from V and 7 bases from J, the gap between germline ends came to 11 bases. CDR1 and CDR2 (germline): LNHDA, SQIVND (reference sequence). The CDR3: CASSWGPGGELFF. Written as DNA, the CDR3 is TGTGCCAGTAGTTGGGGTCCTGGCGGGGAGCTGTTTTTT.

V usage is TRBV25-1 and J usage is TRBJ1-6; D is unclear. The V gene lost 6 bases and the J gene lost 0 bases, with 9 bases spanning the gap. Germline loops: CDR1 MGHDK, CDR2 SYGVNS. The CDR3 sequence is 15 residues long. The CDR3 nucleotides are TGTGCCAGCAGCGAAGCGAGCTCCTATAATTCACCCCTCCACTTT. Its protein product is CASSEASSYNSPLHF.

V gene TRBV2 combines with J gene TRBJ1-2; 8 bases are a match to TRBD1. CDR1 and CDR2 (germline): SNHLY, FYNNEI. The ends lost 9 bases at V and 0 bases at J; junction bases unmatched: 6. This CDR3 is built from 14 residues. CDR3 region: CASGTGRSNYGYTF. The DNA for the CDR3 is TGTGCCAGTGGGACAGGAAGGTCTAACTATGGCTACACCTTC.

This clonotype was recorded many times. The chain links TRBV7-2 to TRBJ2-3; no definite D call. The CDR3 has 11 amino acids. In germline, CDR1 is SGHTA, CDR2 FQGNSA. V lost 5 bases to trimming and J lost 6 bases, with 6 bases between them. The CDR3 bases are TGTGCCAGCAGCCTCGTTGATACGCAGTATTTT. Its protein product is CASSLVDTQYF.

This clonotype was counted between two and nine times. The V and J genes are TRBV4-1 and TRBJ2-7; D unresolved. V lost 0 bases and J lost 4, with 7 bases in between. CDR3 length: 13 residues. Germline V gene data show CDR1 as MGHRA and CDR2 as YSYEKL. The CDR3 nucleotides read TGCGCCAGCAGCCAAGATCTGCTTTACGAGCAGTACTTC. This sequence encodes CASSQDLLYEQYF.

V gene TRBV27 combines with J gene TRBJ1-1; D gene unclear. CDR1 is MNHEY, CDR2 SMNVEV, per germline (reference sequence). There are 13 residues in the CDR3. V lost 2 bases and J 11 bases, leaving 15 bases between the germline ends. CDR3 sequence: CASSLGGDVGAFF. CDR3 sequence (DNA): TGTGCCAGCAGTTTAGGAGGAGACGTAGGGGCTTTCTTT.

The rearrangement uses TRBV7-4 and TRBJ2-1; 10 bases line up with TRBD1. Trimming at V came to 5 bases and at J to 0 bases, leaving 7 bases not matched to a gene. Germline V gene lookup returns CDR1 SGHVT and CDR2 SQSDAQ. The CDR3 runs 17 residues. The CDR3 region has the DNA TGTGCCAGCAGCCCGGACAGGGGGATTAGCTCCTACAATGAGCAGTTCTTC. Amino acids: CASSPDRGISSYNEQFF.

This clonotype came up many times. The chain uses TRBV23-1 and TRBJ2-7; D is possibly TRBD1 (6 bases). TRBV23-1 is an open reading frame, and its role is uncertain. The V and J ends lost 5 bases and 1 base respectively, with 12 bases between them. The CDR3 is made up of 14 amino acids. CDR3 loop: CASSLTGTSYEQYV. In DNA form, the CDR3 reads TGCGCCAGCAGTTTAACCGGGACATCCTACGAGCAGTACGTC.

The chain recombines TRBV7-9 with TRBJ1-2; D unresolved. Trimming cost V 0 bases and J 2 bases, with 7 bases left between them. Germline assignment: CDR1 SEHNR and CDR2 FQNEAQ (reference sequence). This CDR3 contains 14 residues. As DNA, the CDR3 is TGTGCCAGCAGCTTAGCGCACGGGAACTATGGCTACACCTTC. Amino acids: CASSLAHGNYGYTF. The whole variable domain, filled in from reference TRBV7-9 and TRBJ1-2, reads DTGVSQNPRHKITKRGQNVTFRCDPISEHNRLYWYRQTLGQGPEFLTYFQNEAQLEKSRLLSDRFSAERPKGSFSTLEIQRTEQGDSAMYLCASSLAHGNYGYTFGSGTRLTVV.

This sequence joins TRBV6-5 and TRBJ2-1, with 10 bases matching TRBD2. Germline CDR1 reads MNHEY; CDR2 reads SVGAGI. The CDR3 covers 16 residues. The junction had 5 bases not matched to a gene; V was cut back by 0 bases and J by 6 bases. CDR3 coding DNA: TGTGCCAGCAGTTACTCGGGGACTAGCGTCTCCAATGAGCAGTTCTTC. Translating gives CASSYSGTSVSNEQFF.

This clonotype was picked up many times. The gene calls are TRBV7-8 and TRBJ1-1, with D unclear. Looked up from germline, CDR1 is SGHVS and CDR2 is FQNEAQ. Between the trimmed V and J ends, which lost 1 base and 5 bases, there was a span of 14 bases. CDR3 length equals 15 residues. The DNA of the CDR3 is TGTGCCAGCAGCTTAGGGCACGAGCTCGAAACTGAAGCTTTCTTT. This gives the protein CASSLGHELETEAFF.

CDR3 nucleotides: TGTGCCAGCAGCGGGACAGGGTTAAATGAGCAGTTCTTC. Protein product: CASSGTGLNEQFF. The chain links TRBV27 to TRBJ2-1, with 9 bases matching TRBD1. V shed 6 bases and J 7 bases; nucleotides not matched to a gene: 4. Germline V gene lookup returns CDR1 MNHEY and CDR2 SMNVEV (reference sequence). The CDR3 extends over 13 amino acids.

This clonotype appeared a few times. J is TRBJ2-3 and V is TRBV6-5; 11 bases fit TRBD2. The CDR3 contains 18 residues. Germline CDR1 reads MNHEY; CDR2 reads SVGAGI. V lost 0 bases and J lost 2; bases outside the gene matches: 7. CDR3 DNA: TGTGCCAGCAGTTACTCCTTAACTAGCGGGGGCCTCACAGATACGCAGTATTTT. Translating it yields CASSYSLTSGGLTDTQYF.

The chain links TRBV6-5 to TRBJ2-3; no clear D gene. V lost 5 bases to trimming and J lost 2 bases, with 8 bases between them. Germline values: CDR1 MNHEY, CDR2 SVGAGI. CDR3 length: 13 residues. The CDR3 loop is CASSRWVTDTQYF. The CDR3 bases are TGTGCCAGCAGTAGATGGGTCACAGATACGCAGTATTTT.

The chain recombines TRBV6-5 with TRBJ2-3; D might be TRBD1 (6 bases). With 5 bases removed from V and 3 bases from J, the gap between germline ends came to 15 bases. The CDR3 has 15 amino acids. Looked up from germline, CDR1 is MNHEY and CDR2 is SVGAGI. CDR3 in amino acids: CASSTTGTGTDTQYF. In nucleotides, the CDR3 is TGTGCCAGCAGTACCACAGGGACGGGGACAGATACGCAGTATTTT.

The chain joins TRBV9 to TRBJ2-5; weak D call: TRBD1 (5 bases). V lost 6 bases and J lost 4, with 16 bases in between. The CDR3 has 14 residues. Per the germline V gene, CDR1 is SGDLS and CDR2 is YYNGEE. This CDR3 reads CASNGQGRGETQYF. As DNA, the CDR3 is TGTGCCAGCAACGGCCAGGGAAGGGGAGAGACCCAGTACTTC.

This clonotype was seen ten or more times. V gene TRBV7-9 combines with J gene TRBJ2-1; 10 bases align to TRBD2. In germline, CDR1 is SEHNR, CDR2 FQNEAQ (reference sequence). The CDR3 is made up of 15 amino acids. The junction had 6 bases not matched to a gene; V was cut back by 5 bases and J by 5 bases. The chain's CDR3 is CASSQASGGDNEQFF. The CDR3, as DNA: TGTGCCAGCAGCCAAGCTAGCGGGGGAGACAATGAGCAGTTCTTC.

This clonotype showed up just a few times. The chain uses TRBV19 and TRBJ1-6, with 11 bases aligning to TRBD1. Germline CDR1 is LNHDA and CDR2 is SQIVND (reference sequence). The CDR3 runs 15 residues. V gave up 7 bases and J gave up 9 bases; unmatched junction bases: 8. CDR3 sequence: CASNSAGQGGSPLHF. In DNA, the CDR3 is TGTGCCAGTAACTCCGCGGGACAGGGGGGTTCACCCCTCCACTTT.